This T cell receptor beta chain was sequenced in a study of early T cells in non-severe SARS-CoV-2 infection (dated by TCRdb to the early 2020s). Turning to the overall study: Bulk RNA from unsorted whole blood was used for TCR sequencing, so alpha and beta chains could not be paired.

The library was obtained by 5' RACE. Sequencing instrument: NextSeq 500. The TCR library protocol attached unique molecular identifiers to individual cDNA molecules to correct for sequencing error and PCR bias. Sequencing covered both TCR alpha and beta chains, and within each sample the abundances of alpha and beta sequences were tightly co-correlated. On the authors' methods: V gene, J gene and CDR3 annotation of TCR sequences was performed with Decombinator V4. Expanded TCRs were defined as changing significantly between any two time points under a Poisson model with p below 0.0001. TCR abundances were normalised to the total number of TCRs sequenced per sample and expressed as counts per million. MAIT TCRs were defined by TRAV1-2 paired with TRAJ12, TRAJ20 or TRAJ33, and iNKT TCRs by TRAV10 paired with TRAJ18. VDJdb, accessed 1 November 2021, was searched for CMV, EBV and SARS-CoV-2 annotated TCRs, excluding TCRs annotated for multiple antigens. Starting from the raw public reads, TCRdb applied fastp trimming at Q25, assembled clones with MiXCR and retained in-frame beta chains. Rows merge per CDR3 protein into single entries with the most common DNA and genes. The authors' filters were not applied to this entry. The sample yields 25,000 to 30,000 distinct CDR3 sequences; more than 4.5% were counted once. About a tenth of the sample is taken by the ten largest.

This clonotype was recorded a few times. This clone's antigen is unknown. No base quality information exists; no much larger clone differs at one position. A case-control design nested within a healthcare worker cohort in London, UK, was used, with weekly nasopharyngeal swab PCR tests and blood sampling performed. Healthcare workers were recruited during the week of the UK lockdown, between 23 and 31 March 2020, and followed weekly for up to about 15 weeks. The V end loses 6 bases and the J end loses 6 bases, and a stretch of 12 bases separates them. In the germline V gene (reference sequence), CDR1 corresponds to DFQATT and CDR2 to SNEGSKA. Inclusive of the bounding cysteine and phenylalanine, the CDR3 is 12 residues long. CDR3 DNA only is kept here, 36 bases in frame from base 1. The paper as a whole reports these results and caveats: VDJdb matching was skewed toward anti-spike CD8 responses, so virus-specific expansions were likely underestimated and private and CD4 specificities were missed.

The sample taken for sequencing was whole blood. This receptor was identified in an adult who was a healthcare worker with PCR-confirmed SARS-CoV-2 infection or an uninfected control (not recorded which). Here the chain combines TRBV20-1 and TRBJ2-4; TRBD1 is perhaps the D gene, given 6 matching bases. The DNA sequence is TGCAGTGCGAGGACACAGGGAAACATTCAGTACTTC. This encodes CSARTQGNIQYF.